The clone carrying this TCR beta chain was seen more than once but under ten times. No antigen is known for it. The data stem from a study of cytomegalovirus exposure and HLA in healthy donors. Study conclusions and caveats: Likely technical artifact: a cluster of highly shared sequence variants. The study had only CMV serostatus as immune exposure information.

The CDR3 covers 14 residues. Germline-derived CDR1 and CDR2 are MNHEY and SVGAGI. Trimming cost V 0 bases and J 8 bases; bases outside gene matches: 2. The study ran its PCR with 60 Vbeta and 13 Jbeta primers. The method was immunoSEQ multiplex PCR; TCRdb's version includes in-frame clones alone and lacks a portion of them. Of about 180,000 clones detected, about three quarters appear once; the ten largest clones hold about 3.8%. This TCR derives from a woman aged 55-70 years in good health and CMV-seropositive. The genes are TRBV6-5 and TRBJ2-2, with TRBD1 matching over 8 bases. Sequences were obtained from PBMCs. CDR3: CASSYSTGVGELFF. The CDR3 DNA reads as TGTGCCAGCAGTTACTCGACAGGGGTGGGGGAGCTGTTTTTT.